These 19 T cell receptor beta chains were all obtained from the same sample, sequenced in a study of CD8 T cells in Susac syndrome. About 0.5 to 1 ug RNA was reverse transcribed with random hexamers. One entry per CDR3 protein, called by TCRdb with MiXCR from the immunoSEQ multiplex PCR reads. Of about 250,000 distinct CDR3 sequences detected, roughly 93% appear once; the ten largest clones hold about 0.07%. Sequencing input: CD4+ T cells from PBMCs. The receptors were sampled from a human donor with multiple sclerosis.

The chain joins TRBV20-1 to TRBJ1-5; 7 nucleotides agree with TRBD1. Trimming cost V 6 bases and J 3 bases; bases outside gene matches: 5. This CDR3 region has 13 residues. Germline CDR1 is DFQATT and CDR2 is SNEGSKA (reference sequence). The CDR3 region is CSAFGTANQPQHF. CDR3 bases: TGCAGTGCATTCGGGACAGCCAATCAGCCCCAGCATTTT.

The chain combines TRBV11-3 with TRBJ1-5; D is unclear. CDR1 and CDR2 (germline): SGHNT, YENEEA. The CDR3 consists of 13 residues. Trimming pared 1 base from V and 6 bases from J, leaving 7 bases between. CDR3 DNA sequence: TGTGCCAGCAGCTTAGCCTCCATTCAGCCCCAGCATTTT. This encodes CASSLASIQPQHF.

This chain joins TRBV11-2 and TRBJ2-5; 7 bases line up with TRBD2. Per the germline V gene, CDR1 is SGHAT and CDR2 is FQNNGV. Germline trimming cut 5 bases from V and 4 bases from J; bases unmatched to any gene: 7. The length of the CDR3 is 14 residues. This chain's CDR3 is CASSPDGTIETQYF. CDR3 nucleotide sequence: TGTGCCAGCAGCCCCGATGGGACTATAGAGACCCAGTACTTC.

The chain combines TRBV12-3 or TRBV12-4 with TRBJ1-5, with a tentative D call TRBD1 (6 bases). V was pared by 0 bases and J by 7 bases, with 16 bases between. This CDR3 contains 16 residues. CDR3 residues: CASSLALMGGSQPQHF. CDR3 DNA: TGTGCCAGCAGTTTAGCGCTAATGGGGGGCAGCCAGCCCCAGCATTTT.

The V gene is TRBV12-3 or TRBV12-4, the J gene TRBJ1-6; D not resolved. The ends were cut back, 6 bases at V and 7 bases at J, with 16 bases in the middle. The CDR3 has 15 amino acids. DNA of the CDR3: TGTGCCAGCAGGATCCAGTCCGGTGGGAATTCACCCCTCCACTTT. The encoded protein is CASRIQSGGNSPLHF.

The rearrangement links TRBV11-1 to TRBJ2-3, with 12 bases aligning to TRBD2. With V trimmed by 3 bases and J by 0 bases, 22 bases remained unmatched. The CDR3 loop spans 23 amino acids. CDR1 is SGHAT, CDR2 FQDESV, per germline (reference sequence). The CDR3 DNA sequence: TGTGCCAGCAGCTTGGGTAGGCTAGCGGGGGGGTCTCTTGGTCCCGAAAGCACAGATACGCAGTATTTT. Residues: CASSLGRLAGGSLGPESTDTQYF.

The chain couples TRBV27 to TRBJ1-2, with D tentatively TRBD1 (6 bases). This CDR3 has 13 residues. CDR1 and CDR2 from the germline V gene are MNHEY and SMNVEV (reference sequence). The ends were cut back, 2 bases at V and 8 bases at J, with 12 bases in the middle. The CDR3 sequence: CASSLQGRGGYTF. CDR3 nucleotide sequence: TGTGCCAGCAGTTTACAGGGGAGGGGCGGCTACACCTTC.

The rearrangement links TRBV27 to TRBJ1-2; the D is unclear. CDR1 is MNHEY and CDR2 is SMNVEV in the germline V gene (reference sequence). V was pared by 0 bases and J by 1 base, with 15 bases between. The CDR3 runs to 17 residues. This CDR3 reads CASSLSRIGSFNYGYTF. CDR3 nucleotide sequence: TGTGCCAGCAGTTTATCGAGAATCGGGAGTTTTAACTATGGCTACACCTTC.

In its sample, this clonotype was seen once. This sequence joins TRBV15 and TRBJ1-5, with a possible D match to TRBD1 (6 bases). CDR3 length: 14 amino acids. V lost 5 bases to trimming and J lost 7 bases, with 15 bases between them. Germline CDR1 LNHNV, CDR2 YYDKDF (reference sequence). In nucleotides, the CDR3 is TGTGCCACCAGCGCAGGGGAAGATAGACAGCCCCAGCATTTT. Translating gives CATSAGEDRQPQHF. Based on the CDR3 plus reference TRBV15 and TRBJ1-5, the full variable domain is DAMVIQNPRYQVTQFGKPVTLSCSQTLNHNVMYWYQQKSSQAPKLLFHYYDKDFNNEADTPDNFQSRRPNTSFCFLDIRSPGLGDTAMYLCATSAGEDRQPQHFGDGTRLSIL.

The chain recombines TRBV9 with TRBJ2-1; TRBD2 is a possible D gene (6 bases). The CDR3 is 12 residues long. Germline V gives CDR1 SGDLS, CDR2 YYNGEE. Trimming stripped 5 bases from V and 10 bases from J, with 13 bases between. The DNA of the CDR3 is TGTGCCAGCAGTGCCCTAGCGTCGGAGCAGTTCTTC. Protein product: CASSALASEQFF. Full variable domain (missing parts from reference TRBV9 and TRBJ2-1): DSGVTQTPKHLITATGQRVTLRCSPRSGDLSVYWYQQSLDQGLQFLIQYYNGEERAKGNILERFSAQQFPDLHSELNLSSLELGDSALYFCASSALASEQFFGPGTRLTVL.

The CDR3 reads CATTQSQGWYEQYF. For the CDR3, the DNA is TGTGCCACCACCCAGAGTCAGGGTTGGTACGAGCAGTACTTC. The rearrangement links TRBV6-6 to TRBJ2-7; weak D call: TRBD1 (5 bases). CDR3 length: 14 amino acids. Germline V lookup: CDR1 MNHNY, CDR2 SVGAGI (reference sequence). Between the trimmed V and J ends, which lost 10 bases and 4 bases, there was a span of 20 bases.

The rearrangement uses TRBV12-3 or TRBV12-4 and TRBJ1-1, with D tentatively TRBD1 (6 bases). CDR3 length: 14 residues. Trimming stripped 7 bases from V and 0 bases from J, with 12 bases between. In nucleotides, the CDR3 is TGTGCCAGCACCCTGCAGGGGCTGAACACTGAAGCTTTCTTT. Encoded protein: CASTLQGLNTEAFF.

This chain joins TRBV6-5 and TRBJ2-3; TRBD2 matches at 8 bases. Germline CDR1 is MNHEY and CDR2 is SVGAGI. J was trimmed by 1 base and V by 5 bases; bases with no gene match: 5. This CDR3 spans 15 amino acids. CDR3 sequence (DNA): TGTGCCAGCAGTCCACTAGCGGCGGGCACAGATACGCAGTATTTT. Protein product: CASSPLAAGTDTQYF.

The CDR3 region is CSVANSYNQPQHF. The CDR3 coding sequence is TGCAGCGTTGCTAACAGCTACAATCAGCCCCAGCATTTT. The chain couples TRBV29-1 to TRBJ1-5; D gene uncertain. V was pared by 4 bases and J by 3 bases, with 10 bases between. Germline CDR1 is SQVTM and CDR2 is ANQGSEA. This CDR3 has 13 amino acids.

The rearrangement links TRBV4-2 to TRBJ1-2; D not certain. Trimming took 2 bases from V and 4 from J, leaving 17 bases between them. CDR3 length: 16 residues. From germline, CDR1 is LGHNA and CDR2 YNFKEQ. CDR3 protein: CASSQNGRVQIYGYTF. DNA of the CDR3: TGTGCCAGCAGCCAAAACGGACGGGTACAGATCTATGGCTACACCTTC.

The V gene is TRBV20-1, the J gene TRBJ2-1, with 9 bases identical to TRBD2. Trimming removed 0 bases from V and 1 base from J; junction bases left unmatched: 7. The germline V gene has CDR1 DFQATT and CDR2 SNEGSKA (reference sequence). The CDR3 has 17 amino acids. The CDR3 sequence: CSARDLAGGPSYNEQFF. Here the CDR3 DNA reads TGCAGTGCTAGAGATCTGGCGGGAGGGCCTTCCTACAATGAGCAGTTCTTC.

The chain recombines TRBV19 with TRBJ2-2, with 9 bases identical to TRBD1. The V segment lost 4 bases and the J segment 3 bases; nucleotides outside the gene matches: 0. The CDR3 length is 14 residues. Germline V lookup: CDR1 LNHDA, CDR2 SQIVND (reference sequence). The CDR3 sequence: CASSRTGDTGELFF. In DNA form, the CDR3 reads TGTGCCAGTAGTAGGACAGGGGACACCGGGGAGCTGTTTTTT.

This clonotype was observed once. V gene TRBV5-1 combines with J gene TRBJ2-3; 7 nucleotides agree with TRBD1. In germline, CDR1 is SGHRS, CDR2 YFSETQ. The CDR3 consists of 14 residues. V lost 9 bases and J lost 0; bases outside the gene matches: 7. The CDR3 bases are TGCGCCACCAGACAGGGAACTAGCACAGATACGCAGTATTTT. It encodes CATRQGTSTDTQYF.

V gene TRBV7-9 combines with J gene TRBJ2-7, with D hard to call. The germline gives CDR1 SEHNR, CDR2 FQNEAQ (reference sequence). The germline V and J ends were trimmed by 9 bases and 0 bases, with 15 bases remaining between them. The CDR3 spans 14 residues. This chain's CDR3 is CARKPPESSYEQYF. CDR3 sequence (DNA): TGTGCCAGAAAGCCACCTGAGAGCTCCTACGAGCAGTACTTC.